These 29 T cell receptor beta chains came from one sample sequenced in a study of blood T cell repertoires in COVID-19. Profiled with immunoSEQ multiplex PCR; TCRdb holds only in-frame clones, not every one. The table lists some 360,000 clones, about nine tenths of them singletons. The source material was PBMCs or T cells enriched from blood (not recorded which). These receptor sequences come from a woman in her 30s who had been exposed to COVID-19.

The V call is TRBV27, the J call TRBJ2-7; unclear D gene. Trimming removed 4 bases from V and 5 bases from J, with 12 bases in between. Looked up from germline, CDR1 is MNHEY and CDR2 is SMNVEV (reference sequence). The CDR3 extends over 13 amino acids. DNA of the CDR3: TGTGCCAGCAGTTCCCTCTTCTTCGACGAGCAGTACTTC. Translating it yields CASSSLFFDEQYF.

The chain recombines TRBV13 with TRBJ1-4, with D unresolved. Trimming stripped 2 bases from V and 4 bases from J, with 2 bases between. CDR3 size: 12 residues. Per the germline V gene, CDR1 is PRHDT and CDR2 is FYEKMQ (reference sequence). CDR3 residues: CASSLRNEKLFF. CDR3 nucleotides: TGTGCCAGCAGCTTACGTAATGAAAAACTGTTTTTT.

The V call is TRBV27, the J call TRBJ2-1; TRBD2 is a possible D gene (5 bases). The V end was cut by 5 bases, the J end by 6 bases, with 11 bases between. The CDR3 covers 13 residues. Per the germline V gene, CDR1 is MNHEY and CDR2 is SMNVEV (reference sequence). As DNA, the CDR3 is TGTGCCAGCAGTGCAGGACTTTCCAATGAGCAGTTCTTC. It specifies CASSAGLSNEQFF.

This clone showed up just once. The chain combines TRBV14 with TRBJ2-1, with TRBD2 matching 10 bases. The germline V gene encodes CDR1 SGHDN and CDR2 FVKESK. The CDR3 is made up of 19 amino acids. Trimming at V came to 4 bases and at J to 4 bases, leaving 16 bases not matched to a gene. The CDR3 spells CASSRKSLTGTSEYNEQFF. CDR3 coding DNA: TGTGCCAGCAGCCGAAAGAGTCTAACCGGGACTAGCGAGTACAATGAGCAGTTCTTC. Variable domain in full (rest from reference TRBV14 and TRBJ2-1): EAGVTQFPSHSVIEKGQTVTLRCDPISGHDNLYWYRRVMGKEIKFLLHFVKESKQDESGMPNNRFLAERTGGTYSTLKVQPAELEDSGVYFCASSRKSLTGTSEYNEQFFGPGTRLTVL.

In the case of this clone: One junction end disagrees with the germline gene, perhaps due to a read error. This sequence joins TRBV27 and TRBJ1-3, with D unresolved. Germline-derived CDR1 and CDR2 are MNHEY and SMNVEV (reference sequence). This CDR3 is built from 22 residues. The DNA for the CDR3 is TGTGCCAGCAGTTTACACGACCGGAGAAGGTGTCTAATACCCACTTCTGGGAACACCATATATTTT. Its protein product is CASSLHDRRRCLIPTSGNTIYF.

The chain has TRBV3-1 (or the pseudogene TRBV3-2) and TRBJ1-3; 10 bases map to TRBD1. Germline-derived CDR1 and CDR2 are LGHDT and YNNKEL (reference sequence). There are 14 residues in the CDR3. V was pared by 4 bases and J by 8 bases, with 5 bases of the junction left unmatched. Here the CDR3 reads CASSPPGTGDTIYF. CDR3 coding DNA: TGTGCCAGCAGCCCTCCCGGGACAGGGGACACCATATATTTT.

The V gene is TRBV2, the J gene TRBJ1-4; D is perhaps TRBD1 (6 bases). The CDR3 loop spans 15 amino acids. With 6 bases removed from V and 2 bases from J, the gap between germline ends came to 13 bases. From germline, CDR1 is SNHLY and CDR2 FYNNEI. The CDR3 sequence: CASSQDRTTNEKLFF. Here the CDR3 DNA reads TGTGCCAGCAGCCAGGACAGAACCACTAATGAAAAACTGTTTTTT.

This chain links TRBV12-3 or TRBV12-4 with TRBJ2-2; D may be TRBD2 (6 bases). The CDR3 is 13 residues long. The V and J ends lost 8 bases and 6 bases respectively, with 13 bases between them. CDR3 nucleotide sequence: TGTGCCAGCGGGACTCGTGTCGCCGGGGAGCTGTTTTTT. Translated: CASGTRVAGELFF.

The rearrangement joins TRBV29-1 to TRBJ2-4, with TRBD1 as a possible D gene (6 bases). V lost 3 bases, J lost 0 bases, and 15 bases lay in between. The CDR3 runs to 16 residues. CDR1 SQVTM and CDR2 ANQGSEA come from the germline V gene. Here the CDR3 reads CSVEYLQGLAKNIQYF. The CDR3 DNA reads as TGCAGCGTTGAGTATTTACAGGGCTTAGCCAAAAACATTCAGTACTTC.

CDR3 sequence: CATLKYTDTQYF. The CDR3 nucleotides are TGTGCCACCCTAAAGTACACAGATACGCAGTATTTT. The rearrangement uses TRBV11-2 and TRBJ2-3, with D uncertain. The CDR3 covers 12 residues. V was cut by 10 bases and J by 2 bases, with 10 bases left in between. Germline V CDR1 and CDR2: SGHAT, FQNNGV.

The rearrangement uses TRBV18 and TRBJ2-1, with TRBD2 matching 8 bases. With 3 bases clipped from V and 3 bases from J, the junction kept 10 bases outside the gene matches. From germline, CDR1 is KGHSH and CDR2 LQKENI. The CDR3 is 17 amino acids. CDR3 sequence: CASSPLPGLGIYNEQFF. The CDR3 region has the DNA TGTGCCAGCTCACCCTTACCGGGACTAGGGATCTACAATGAGCAGTTCTTC. The full variable domain, in which reference TRBV18 and TRBJ2-1 provide the parts outside the CDR3, is NAGVMQNPRHLVRRRGQEARLRCSPMKGHSHVYWYRQLPEEGLKFMVYLQKENIIDESGMPKERFSAEFPKEGPSILRIQQVVRGDSAAYFCASSPLPGLGIYNEQFFGPGTRLTVL.

This clone occurred many times. This chain uses TRBV3-1 (or the pseudogene TRBV3-2) with TRBJ2-5; 7 bases fit TRBD2. CDR1 is LGHDT and CDR2 is YNNKEL in the germline V gene (reference sequence). The J segment lost 4 bases and the V segment lost 4 bases, leaving 18 bases of the junction unmatched. This CDR3 region has 18 residues. CDR3: CASSPTELANILGETQYF. As DNA, the CDR3 is TGTGCCAGCAGCCCTACTGAACTAGCGAACATTCTTGGAGAGACCCAGTACTTC.

The chain is built from TRBV7-3 and TRBJ2-7; D is perhaps TRBD1 (5 bases). CDR1 and CDR2 from the germline V gene are SGHTA and FQGTGA. The CDR3 runs to 17 residues. Trimming took off 0 bases at V and 3 bases at J, with 18 bases between the two ends. CDR3 DNA: TGTGCCAGCAGCTTAACGGCAGGGCTTTCAGAACTCTACGAGCAGTACTTC. Amino acids: CASSLTAGLSELYEQYF. Based on the CDR3 plus reference TRBV7-3 and TRBJ2-7, the full variable domain is GAGVSQTPSNKVTEKGKYVELRCDPISGHTALYWYRQSLGQGPEFLIYFQGTGAADDSGLPNDRFFAVRPEGSVSTLKIQRTERGDSAVYLCASSLTAGLSELYEQYFGPGTRLTVT.

The rearrangement joins TRBV30 to TRBJ2-7, with TRBD1 matching 7 bases. CDR3 size: 12 residues. V gave up 2 bases and J gave up 6 bases; unmatched junction bases: 4. Germline CDR1 and CDR2: GTSNPN and SVGIG (reference sequence). Written as DNA, the CDR3 is TGTGCCTGGAGTACGACAGGGATCGAGCAGTACTTC. It encodes CAWSTTGIEQYF.

This clone has a handful of counts. This chain uses TRBV5-1 with TRBJ1-6; weak D call: TRBD1 (6 bases). The CDR3 spans 15 residues. The germline V and J ends were trimmed by 2 bases and 5 bases, with 11 bases remaining between them. The germline V gene has CDR1 SGHRS and CDR2 YFSETQ. The CDR3 region has the DNA TGCGCCAGCAGCTTCCAGGGACACAATAATTCACCCCTCCACTTT. Translating gives CASSFQGHNNSPLHF.

CDR3 DNA sequence: TGTGCCATCAAGGAGAGGGAGGGGCCCCAGCATTTT. Protein sequence: CAIKEREGPQHF. This chain uses TRBV10-3 with TRBJ1-5; D is unclear. Germline CDR1 ENHRY, CDR2 SYGVKD. The CDR3 sequence is 12 residues long. The V end was cut by 7 bases, the J end by 9 bases, with 13 bases between.

The CDR3 loop reads CASTGHTEYGYTF. CDR3 sequence (DNA): TGTGCCAGCACTGGACACACCGAGTATGGCTACACCTTC. The chain combines TRBV5-6 with TRBJ1-2; D is possibly TRBD1 (5 bases). The CDR3 runs to 13 residues. Trimming stripped 6 bases from V and 5 bases from J, with 14 bases between. Germline V gene lookup returns CDR1 SGHDT and CDR2 YYEEEE.

The V gene is TRBV6-1, the J gene TRBJ2-5, with 9 bases matching TRBD2. Germline lookup yields CDR1 MNHNS and CDR2 SASEGT. The CDR3 has 15 residues. With V trimmed by 3 bases and J by 5 bases, 7 bases remained unmatched. CDR3: CASSEGLAGFETQYF. CDR3 nucleotide sequence: TGTGCCAGCAGTGAGGGGCTAGCGGGATTCGAGACCCAGTACTTC.

The gene calls are TRBV6-1 and TRBJ1-2; D remains unclear. The V and J ends lost 3 bases and 10 bases respectively, with 21 bases between them. CDR1 and CDR2 from the germline V gene are MNHNS and SASEGT. This CDR3 is built from 15 residues. The CDR3 protein is CASSEVDTLLTDYTF. In nucleotides, the CDR3 is TGTGCCAGCAGTGAGGTAGATACCCTCCTTACCGACTACACCTTC.

The J gene is TRBJ2-3, the V gene TRBV11-2; 13 bases line up with TRBD2. J gave up 4 bases and V 3 bases, and 4 bases lay outside the gene matches. Germline V gene lookup returns CDR1 SGHAT and CDR2 FQNNGV. This CDR3 region has 16 residues. This chain's CDR3 is CASSFGTSGNSDTQYF. In nucleotides, the CDR3 is TGTGCCAGCAGCTTCGGGACTAGCGGGAACTCAGATACGCAGTATTTT.

The rearrangement joins TRBV19 to TRBJ2-2; possibly TRBD2 for D (6 bases). CDR1 is LNHDA, CDR2 SQIVND, per germline (reference sequence). The CDR3 runs 14 residues. V was cut by 7 bases and J by 2 bases, with 11 bases left in between. CDR3 sequence reads: CASTSGLNTGELFF. The CDR3 DNA sequence: TGTGCCAGTACCTCGGGACTCAACACCGGGGAGCTGTTTTTT.

This chain joins TRBV28 and TRBJ2-1; D is undetermined. The CDR3 is 12 amino acids. The germline V and J ends were trimmed by 7 bases and 13 bases, with 17 bases remaining between them. Germline assignment: CDR1 MDHEN and CDR2 SYDVKM. In DNA form, the CDR3 reads TGTGCCAGCACAATAACCGGGTCGCTTCAGTTCTTC. Its protein product is CASTITGSLQFF.

V and J are TRBV28 and TRBJ2-7; the match to TRBD1 covers 7 bases. Germline V gene data show CDR1 as MDHEN and CDR2 as SYDVKM. Losses at the gene ends were 2 bases for V and 10 bases for J; bases not matched to a gene: 29. The CDR3 runs to 20 residues. The CDR3: CASSLPFSLLVDDRESSQYF. Here the CDR3 DNA reads TGTGCCAGCAGTTTACCCTTCTCCTTGTTAGTCGATGACAGGGAGTCCTCTCAGTACTTC.

The chain recombines TRBV10-1 with TRBJ2-6; maybe TRBD2 (5 bases). In germline, CDR1 is WNHNN, CDR2 SYGVQD (reference sequence). The CDR3 has 15 amino acids. The V and J ends lost 4 bases and 4 bases respectively, with 11 bases between them. CDR3 loop: CASSVGGTGANVLTF. In nucleotides, the CDR3 is TGCGCCAGCAGTGTCGGAGGAACCGGGGCCAACGTCCTGACTTTC.

V and J are TRBV11-2 and TRBJ1-5; D might be TRBD1 (6 bases). CDR3 length equals 15 residues. Looked up from germline, CDR1 is SGHAT and CDR2 is FQNNGV. V shed 1 base and J shed 3 bases, with 10 bases lying between them. This chain's CDR3 is CASSLGPGVNQPQHF. CDR3 nucleotide sequence: TGTGCCAGCAGCTTAGGGCCAGGGGTCAATCAGCCCCAGCATTTT.

This rearrangement joins TRBV15 to TRBJ2-1; possibly TRBD2 for D (6 bases). Trimming left V 0 bases short and J 9 bases short, with 15 bases between. Germline CDR1 reads LNHNV; CDR2 reads YYDKDF (reference sequence). This CDR3 is built from 15 residues. The CDR3, as DNA: TGTGCCACCAGCAGAGATCTGGCTAGCGCGCTTGAGCAGTTCTTC. Amino acid sequence: CATSRDLASALEQFF. Using reference TRBV15 and TRBJ2-1 for the parts outside the CDR3, the full variable domain is DAMVIQNPRYQVTQFGKPVTLSCSQTLNHNVMYWYQQKSSQAPKLLFHYYDKDFNNEADTPDNFQSRRPNTSFCFLDIRSPGLGDTAMYLCATSRDLASALEQFFGPGTRLTVL.

The rearrangement links TRBV5-1 to TRBJ1-6; TRBD1 might be the D (6 bases). The CDR3 length is 14 residues. Per germline, CDR1 SGHRS and CDR2 YFSETQ. Between the trimmed V and J ends, which lost 5 bases and 10 bases, there was a span of 16 bases. The CDR3 bases are TGCGCCAGCAGACCTGGACAGCGCGGGTCACCCCTCCACTTT. Translating it yields CASRPGQRGSPLHF.

This rearrangement joins TRBV2 to TRBJ2-7; TRBD2 aligns across 7 bases. This CDR3 spans 16 amino acids. Germline-derived CDR1 and CDR2 are SNHLY and FYNNEI. V was clipped by 7 bases and J by 3 bases; unmatched bases: 15. The CDR3 DNA follows: TGTGCCAGCAAGGATGGTAGGACTAGTTTTTTCTACGAGCAGTACTTC. It codes for CASKDGRTSFFYEQYF.

The V call is TRBV14, the J call TRBJ2-3; D remains ambiguous. Per germline, CDR1 SGHDN and CDR2 FVKESK. Trimming shortened V by 3 bases and J by 2 bases, and 12 bases separated the two germline ends. This CDR3 spans 15 amino acids. The CDR3 loop is CASSQLQAHTDTQYF. CDR3 in DNA: TGTGCCAGCAGCCAGCTGCAGGCCCACACAGATACGCAGTATTTT.